This T cell receptor (beta chain) appears in the sequencing data of a study of metastatic and nonmetastatic thyroid tumors. Turning to the study itself: The study looked at repertoires side by side in blood and in tumor or nodule tissue from malignant and benign thyroid patients.

Worth noting for this clone: The antigen is unknown. The germline gene is not matched at one end of the junction; a read error may be the cause.

In the source study's methods: Built for papillary thyroid cancer, a distant-metastasis classifier drew on CDR3 differences across clinicopathological groups. TCRdb reassembled clones from the PCR reads with MiXCR. TCRdb, not the authors, supplied the V and J calls. Of more than 20,000 clones in the sample, more than 15% were seen once. Every patient was untreated before thyroid surgery. Study-level points and caveats: In blood and tumor, TCR beta diversity was reportedly significantly higher in malignant thyroid tumors than in benign nodules.

The sequence was obtained from a male donor with papillary thyroid cancer or a benign thyroid nodule (not recorded which). Some clones in this sample may be carry-over from other donors' samples. Sequenced input: adjacent normal tissue.

The CDR3 sequence is CASREWGWGIYCYTF. The CDR3 DNA is TGTGCCAGCAGGGAATGGGGATGGGGGATCTATTGCTACACCTTC. This chain connects TRBV5-6 to TRBJ1-2; a weak D match, TRBD1 (5 bases). This CDR3 is built from 15 residues. Germline CDR1 and CDR2: SGHDT and YYEEEE.